Below are 21 T cell receptor beta chains sequenced from a single sample in a study of blood T cell repertoires in COVID-19. Sequencing was performed with immunoSEQ multiplex PCR; in TCRdb, only in-frame clones are kept and a portion is missing. This sample has 200,000 to 300,000 clones, with around 86% found just once. The specimen was PBMCs or T cells enriched from blood (not recorded which). The receptors were sampled from a woman younger than 35 who had recovered from COVID-19.

V and J are TRBV6-1 and TRBJ2-5; TRBD2 aligns across 10 bases. Germline V gene sequence: CDR1 MNHNS, CDR2 SASEGT. This CDR3 comprises 15 residues. Trimming cost V 3 bases and J 5 bases; bases outside gene matches: 6. The CDR3 loop is CASSDVAGGMETQYF. DNA of the CDR3: TGTGCCAGCAGTGATGTAGCGGGGGGTATGGAGACCCAGTACTTC.

V gene TRBV2 combines with J gene TRBJ2-1; 8 bases fit TRBD2. V gave up 6 bases and J gave up 9 bases; unmatched junction bases: 22. Looked up from germline, CDR1 is SNHLY and CDR2 is FYNNEI. The CDR3 is made up of 18 amino acids. The CDR3 DNA is TGTGCCAGCAGCCCTCACGGCGGGGGGCGACCCTATACGACTGAGCAGTTCTTC. Amino acid sequence: CASSPHGGGRPYTTEQFF.

The chain couples TRBV6-2 or TRBV6-3 to TRBJ2-2, with no clear D. The CDR3 is 15 residues long. Germline CDR1 is MNHEY and CDR2 is SVGEGT. V gave up 2 bases and J gave up 1 base, with 8 bases separating them. The CDR3 sequence: CASSYVQKNTGELFF. The CDR3, as DNA: TGTGCCAGCAGTTACGTCCAGAAGAACACCGGGGAGCTGTTTTTT.

The DNA of the CDR3 is TGTGCCAGCAGTCAATGGGGCGGAAACACCATATATTTT. It yields the protein CASSQWGGNTIYF. This chain uses TRBV4-2 with TRBJ1-3; tentative D call: TRBD1 (5 bases). Between the trimmed V and J ends, which lost 6 bases and 4 bases, there was a span of 10 bases. Germline values: CDR1 LGHNA, CDR2 YNFKEQ. This CDR3 comprises 13 residues.

The chain links TRBV19 to TRBJ2-7; TRBD1 agrees at 10 bases. This CDR3 is built from 16 residues. The V and J ends lost 5 bases and 0 bases, in that order; junction bases with no gene match: 7. Per the germline V gene, CDR1 is LNHDA and CDR2 is SQIVND (reference sequence). Here the CDR3 DNA reads TGTGCCAGTAGTTCAATGGACAGGGGGTCCTCCTACGAGCAGTACTTC. Translation: CASSSMDRGSSYEQYF.

The chain is built from TRBV15 and TRBJ2-2; TRBD2 aligns across 7 bases. This CDR3 spans 16 amino acids. Germline V gene lookup returns CDR1 LNHNV and CDR2 YYDKDF (reference sequence). V shed 3 bases, J shed 1 base, and the junction held 5 bases outside the gene matches. The CDR3 protein is CATSSASGENTGELFF. The CDR3 nucleotides are TGTGCCACCAGCAGCGCAAGCGGGGAGAACACCGGGGAGCTGTTTTTT.

The chain uses TRBV12-3 or TRBV12-4 and TRBJ2-7, with D possibly matching TRBD2 (5 bases). The CDR3 consists of 12 residues. V shed 3 bases and J shed 7 bases, with 10 bases lying between them. CDR3: CASSFAGGEQYF. The CDR3 coding sequence is TGTGCCAGCAGTTTTGCGGGTGGGGAGCAGTACTTC.

The rearrangement uses TRBV1 and TRBJ2-7; the table names TRBD2, a call not compared with the DNA. TRBV1 is tagged as a pseudogene. The CDR3 totals 15 residues. The CDR3 DNA reads as TGCACCAGCAGCCAGTCGACTAGCGGGACCTACGAGCAGTACTTC. Translated, it gives CTSSQSTSGTYEQYF.

The chain carries TRBV28 and TRBJ1-2, with D hard to call. V was clipped by 1 base and J by 3 bases, with 18 bases between them. The CDR3 length is 17 residues. Germline loops: CDR1 MDHEN, CDR2 SYDVKM. In DNA, the CDR3 is TGTGCCAGCAGTTTATATGTGGGAGGTTTGTCCTACTATGGCTACACCTTC. Protein sequence: CASSLYVGGLSYYGYTF.

On this clone itself: Other DNA sequences in this specimen translate into the identical CDR3. This chain connects TRBV7-9 to TRBJ2-7; TRBD2 matches at 13 bases. Unmatched junction bases numbered 4, after V lost 5 bases and J lost 3 bases. The CDR3 totals 15 residues. Germline CDR1 and CDR2: SEHNR and FQNEAQ (reference sequence). The CDR3 region has the DNA TGTGCCAGCAGCCCCCGGACTAGCGGGGGCTACGAGCAGTACTTC. It is translated as CASSPRTSGGYEQYF.

The J gene is TRBJ1-5, the V gene TRBV12-3 or TRBV12-4; D remains unclear. This CDR3 region has 13 residues. Trimming stripped 6 bases from V and 3 bases from J, with 9 bases between. The CDR3 DNA reads TGTGCCAGCAGCCCCGAGAACAATCAGCCCCAGCATTTT. It is translated as CASSPENNQPQHF.

The chain recombines TRBV3-1 (or the pseudogene TRBV3-2) with TRBJ2-1; 8 bases are shared with TRBD2. This CDR3 is 18 amino acids long. The ends lost 4 bases at V and 3 bases at J; junction bases unmatched: 14. Germline loops: CDR1 LGHDT, CDR2 YNNKEL (reference sequence). The CDR3 is CASSPVLSGGENYNEQFF. DNA for the CDR3: TGTGCCAGCAGCCCTGTTCTCTCCGGGGGGGAGAACTACAATGAGCAGTTCTTC.

This clone was detected only a few times. This chain joins TRBV5-1 and TRBJ1-2, with TRBD1 identical over 8 bases. V shed 5 bases and J 6 bases; nucleotides not matched to a gene: 9. The CDR3 has 14 amino acids. Germline assignment: CDR1 SGHRS and CDR2 YFSETQ. CDR3 loop: CASSNSGGANGYTF. The CDR3 bases are TGCGCCAGCAGTAATTCAGGGGGCGCAAATGGCTACACCTTC.

V usage is TRBV12-3 or TRBV12-4 and J usage is TRBJ1-5, with 7 bases identical to TRBD1. V trimming: 9 bases; J trimming: 4 bases; junction bases outside the gene matches: 3. This CDR3 comprises 12 residues. The CDR3 protein is CASGTVNQPQHF. The CDR3 DNA is TGTGCCAGTGGGACAGTTAATCAGCCCCAGCATTTT.

The V call is TRBV7-8, the J call TRBJ1-2; 7 positions agree with TRBD1. This CDR3 contains 14 residues. Germline V gene lookup returns CDR1 SGHVS and CDR2 FQNEAQ. Unmatched junction bases numbered 3, after V lost 1 base and J lost 4 bases. CDR3 loop: CASSLDRGVYGYTF. The CDR3 bases are TGTGCCAGCAGCTTAGACAGGGGTGTCTATGGCTACACCTTC.

CDR3 loop: CASSLLRERLEQYF. CDR3 coding DNA: TGTGCCAGCAGTTTATTGCGGGAGAGGCTCGAGCAGTACTTC. The rearrangement joins TRBV27 to TRBJ2-7, with 7 bases that match TRBD2. V lost 1 base to trimming and J lost 6 bases; unmatched junction nucleotides: 6. Looked up from germline, CDR1 is MNHEY and CDR2 is SMNVEV (reference sequence). The CDR3 extends over 14 amino acids.

CDR3: CASSVEVVRSSYNEQFF. DNA of the CDR3: TGTGCCAGCAGCGTAGAAGTGGTCCGTAGCTCCTACAATGAGCAGTTCTTC. The chain joins TRBV9 to TRBJ2-1; no firm D call. Germline CDR1 reads SGDLS; CDR2 reads YYNGEE. This CDR3 comprises 17 residues. Trimming left V 0 bases short and J 0 bases short, with 13 bases between.

The chain links TRBV9 to TRBJ1-2; D possibly corresponds to TRBD1 (6 bases). This CDR3 has 15 amino acids. The germline V and J ends were trimmed by 0 bases and 8 bases, with 17 bases remaining between them. CDR1 is SGDLS and CDR2 is YYNGEE in the germline V gene. The CDR3 DNA reads as TGTGCCAGCAGCGTAGATAGCAGGGGAGGGCAAGGCTACACCTTC. Translation gives CASSVDSRGGQGYTF.

The rearrangement joins TRBV4-3 to TRBJ1-2; perhaps TRBD1 as D (5 bases). The V end was cut by 1 base, the J end by 2 bases, with 11 bases between. CDR1 and CDR2 from the germline V gene are LGHNA and YSLEER. CDR3 length equals 15 residues. This chain's CDR3 is CASSQGVTGNYGYTF. For the CDR3, the DNA is TGCGCCAGCAGCCAAGGGGTTACAGGCAACTATGGCTACACCTTC.

The genes are TRBV5-4 and TRBJ2-7, with a weak D call TRBD2 (7 bases). The CDR3 loop spans 15 amino acids. CDR1 SGHNT and CDR2 YYREEE come from the germline V gene (reference sequence). V lost 4 bases to trimming and J lost 4 bases, with 18 bases between them. CDR3 amino acids: CASSRGGNGLYEQYF. For the CDR3, the DNA is TGTGCCAGCAGCAGGGGGGGGAACGGACTTTACGAGCAGTACTTC.

This chain joins TRBV10-1 and TRBJ2-3, with 9 bases aligning to TRBD2. Germline loops: CDR1 WNHNN, CDR2 SYGVQD (reference sequence). The V segment lost 2 bases and the J segment 2 bases; nucleotides outside the gene matches: 5. The CDR3 runs to 16 residues. CDR3 sequence reads: CASSENSGSVTDTQYF. DNA for the CDR3: TGCGCCAGCAGTGAGAATAGCGGGAGTGTCACAGATACGCAGTATTTT.